The 9 T cell receptor beta chains listed next were all sequenced from one sample in a study of blood T cell repertoires in COVID-19. Profiled with immunoSEQ multiplex PCR; TCRdb holds only in-frame clones, not every one. The table has 150,000 or so clones, more than 75% seen once. Source material: peripheral blood. These receptors were collected from a woman aged 45-65 years with COVID-19, enrolled during active disease.

The rearrangement links TRBV19 to TRBJ2-1; 8 bases map to TRBD2. CDR1 LNHDA and CDR2 SQIVND come from the germline V gene (reference sequence). The junction had 7 bases not matched to a gene; V was cut back by 6 bases and J by 3 bases. The length of the CDR3 is 15 residues. CDR3 DNA sequence: TGTGCCAGTAGCCAGACTAGCGCTGACTACAATGAGCAGTTCTTC. Its protein is CASSQTSADYNEQFF.

The chain joins TRBV7-8 to TRBJ1-1; D not certain. Trimming took off 2 bases at V and 1 base at J, with 8 bases between the two ends. CDR3 length: 14 residues. In germline, CDR1 is SGHVS, CDR2 FQNEAQ. DNA for the CDR3: TGTGCCAGCAGCTTACAACTAAAGAACACTGAAGCTTTCTTT. It specifies CASSLQLKNTEAFF. Full variable domain (outside the CDR3, taken from reference TRBV7-8 and TRBJ1-1): GAGVSQSPRYKVAKRGQDVALRCDPISGHVSLFWYQQALGQGPEFLTYFQNEAQLDKSGLPSDRFFAERPEGSVSTLKIQRTQQEDSAVYLCASSLQLKNTEAFFGQGTRLTVV.

This chain connects TRBV19 to TRBJ2-2; 8 bases are shared with TRBD1. The J segment lost 4 bases and the V segment lost 5 bases, leaving 9 bases of the junction unmatched. Germline V gene data show CDR1 as LNHDA and CDR2 as SQIVND (reference sequence). This CDR3 region has 16 residues. The CDR3 sequence is CASSQLQGASTGELFF. The DNA of the CDR3 is TGTGCCAGTAGTCAACTTCAGGGGGCGAGCACCGGGGAGCTGTTTTTT.

The chain combines TRBV2 with TRBJ2-5, with D possibly being TRBD2 (6 bases). This CDR3 has 19 amino acids. CDR1 and CDR2 (germline): SNHLY, FYNNEI. V lost 0 bases to trimming and J lost 5 bases, with 25 bases between them. CDR3 nucleotide sequence: TGTGCCAGCAGTGAAGCAGGAGGGGTAGGGGCGCGGGGCCCGGAGACCCAGTACTTC. It specifies CASSEAGGVGARGPETQYF.

This chain links TRBV7-2 with TRBJ2-5; 7 bases fit TRBD2. The CDR3 contains 15 residues. Germline values: CDR1 SGHTA, CDR2 FQGNSA. Trimming at V came to 4 bases and at J to 5 bases, leaving 10 bases not matched to a gene. The CDR3 region is CASSSELAVGETQYF. The DNA for the CDR3 is TGTGCCAGCAGCTCGGAGCTAGCGGTCGGTGAGACCCAGTACTTC.

The V gene is TRBV15, the J gene TRBJ2-4; unclear D gene. The CDR3 length is 17 residues. The V end was cut by 5 bases, the J end by 1 base, with 18 bases between. Germline-derived CDR1 and CDR2 are LNHNV and YYDKDF (reference sequence). CDR3 sequence reads: CATSAEKGPGAKNIQYF. Here the CDR3 DNA reads TGTGCCACCAGCGCCGAGAAAGGCCCCGGGGCCAAAAACATTCAGTACTTC.

V gene TRBV5-1 combines with J gene TRBJ1-4; a possible D gene is TRBD1 (5 bases). Trimming left V 0 bases short and J 3 bases short, with 9 bases between. CDR1 and CDR2 from the germline V gene are SGHRS and YFSETQ. This CDR3 spans 15 amino acids. In DNA, the CDR3 is TGCGCCAGCAGCTTGGGGGACTCAGCTAATGAAAAACTGTTTTTT. Its protein product is CASSLGDSANEKLFF.

The chain carries TRBV7-8 and TRBJ2-1, with D possibly matching TRBD1 (5 bases). The CDR3 runs to 14 residues. Germline lookup yields CDR1 SGHVS and CDR2 FQNEAQ. Trimming shortened V by 8 bases and J by 0 bases, and 11 bases separated the two germline ends. CDR3 DNA sequence: TGTGCCAGCGGGGCGGATAGCTCCTACAATGAGCAGTTCTTC. Protein: CASGADSSYNEQFF.

V gene TRBV6-6 combines with J gene TRBJ1-1; 7 bases align to TRBD1. Germline values: CDR1 MNHNY, CDR2 SVGAGI (reference sequence). V lost 2 bases to trimming and J lost 0 bases; unmatched junction nucleotides: 3. The CDR3 is 15 amino acids. CDR3 DNA: TGTGCCAGCAGTTACCCGGGACAGATGAACACTGAAGCTTTCTTT. Its protein product is CASSYPGQMNTEAFF.